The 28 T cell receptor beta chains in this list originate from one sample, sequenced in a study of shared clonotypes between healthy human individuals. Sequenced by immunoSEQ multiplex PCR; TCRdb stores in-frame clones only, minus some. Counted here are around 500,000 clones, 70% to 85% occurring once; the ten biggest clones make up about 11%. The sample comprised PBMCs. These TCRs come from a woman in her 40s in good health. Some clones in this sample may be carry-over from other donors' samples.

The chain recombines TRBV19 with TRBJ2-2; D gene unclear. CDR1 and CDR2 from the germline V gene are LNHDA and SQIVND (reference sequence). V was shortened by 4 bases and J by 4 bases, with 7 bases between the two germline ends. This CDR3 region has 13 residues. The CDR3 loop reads CASSTTLTGELFF. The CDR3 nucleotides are TGTGCCAGTAGTACGACCCTCACCGGGGAGCTGTTTTTT.

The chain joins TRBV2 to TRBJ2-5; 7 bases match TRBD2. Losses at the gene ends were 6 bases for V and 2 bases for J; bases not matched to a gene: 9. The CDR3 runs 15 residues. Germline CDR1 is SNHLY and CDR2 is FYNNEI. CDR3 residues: CASRRRPSGQETQYF. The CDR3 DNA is TGTGCCAGCAGACGGAGGCCTAGCGGACAAGAGACCCAGTACTTC.

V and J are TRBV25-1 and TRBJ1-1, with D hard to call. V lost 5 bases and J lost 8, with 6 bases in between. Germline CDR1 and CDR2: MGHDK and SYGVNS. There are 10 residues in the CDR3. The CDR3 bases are TGTGCCAGCAGTAAAAGAGAAGCTTTCTTT. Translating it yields CASSKREAFF.

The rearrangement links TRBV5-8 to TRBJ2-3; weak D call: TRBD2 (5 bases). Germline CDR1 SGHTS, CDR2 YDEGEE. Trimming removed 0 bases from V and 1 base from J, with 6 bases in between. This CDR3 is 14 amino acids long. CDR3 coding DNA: TGTGCCAGCAGCTTGGGAGCGGGCACAGATACGCAGTATTTT. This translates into CASSLGAGTDTQYF.

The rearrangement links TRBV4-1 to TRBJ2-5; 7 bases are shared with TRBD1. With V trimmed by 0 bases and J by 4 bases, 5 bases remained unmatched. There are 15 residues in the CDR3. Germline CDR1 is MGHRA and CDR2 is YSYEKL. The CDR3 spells CASSQDPDRIETQYF. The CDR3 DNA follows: TGCGCCAGCAGCCAAGACCCGGACAGGATAGAGACCCAGTACTTC.

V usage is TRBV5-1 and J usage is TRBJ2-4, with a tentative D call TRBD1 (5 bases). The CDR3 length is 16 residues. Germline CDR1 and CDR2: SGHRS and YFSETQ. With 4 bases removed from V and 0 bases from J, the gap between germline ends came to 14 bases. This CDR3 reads CASSIGHAKAKNIQYF. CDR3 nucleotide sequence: TGCGCCAGCAGCATAGGACACGCGAAAGCCAAAAACATTCAGTACTTC.

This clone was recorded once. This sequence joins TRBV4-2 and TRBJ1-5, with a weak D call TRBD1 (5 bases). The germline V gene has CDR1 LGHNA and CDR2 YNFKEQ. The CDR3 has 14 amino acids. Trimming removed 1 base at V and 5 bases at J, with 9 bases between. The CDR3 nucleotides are TGTGCCAGCAGCCAAGTCAGGGAGGATCAGCCCCAGCATTTT. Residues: CASSQVREDQPQHF.

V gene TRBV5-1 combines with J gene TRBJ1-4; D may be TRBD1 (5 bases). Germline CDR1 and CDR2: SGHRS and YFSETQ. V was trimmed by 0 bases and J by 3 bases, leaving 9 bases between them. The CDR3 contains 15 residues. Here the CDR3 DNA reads TGCGCCAGCAGCTTGGAGGGCAGGGCTAATGAAAAACTGTTTTTT. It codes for CASSLEGRANEKLFF. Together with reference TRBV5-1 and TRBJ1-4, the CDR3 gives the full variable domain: KAGVTQTPRYLIKTRGQQVTLSCSPISGHRSVSWYQQTPGQGLQFLFEYFSETQRNKGNFPGRFSGRQFSNSRSEMNVSTLELGDSALYLCASSLEGRANEKLFFGSGTQLSVL.

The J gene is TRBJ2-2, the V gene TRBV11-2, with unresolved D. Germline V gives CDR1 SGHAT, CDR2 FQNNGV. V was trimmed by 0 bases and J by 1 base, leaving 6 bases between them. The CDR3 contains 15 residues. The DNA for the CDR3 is TGTGCCAGCAGCTTAGAGGGTGGGAACACCGGGGAGCTGTTTTTT. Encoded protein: CASSLEGGNTGELFF. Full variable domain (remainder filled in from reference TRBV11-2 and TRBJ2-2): EAGVAQSPRYKIIEKRQSVAFWCNPISGHATLYWYQQILGQGPKLLIQFQNNGVVDDSQLPKDRFSAERLKGVDSTLKIQPAKLEDSAVYLCASSLEGGNTGELFFGEGSRLTVL.

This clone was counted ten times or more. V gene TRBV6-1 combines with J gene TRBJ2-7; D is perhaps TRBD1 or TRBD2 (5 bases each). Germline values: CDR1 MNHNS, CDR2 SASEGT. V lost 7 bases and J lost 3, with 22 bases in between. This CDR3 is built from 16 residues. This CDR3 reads CASIEGILGRYYEQYF. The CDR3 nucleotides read TGTGCCAGCATTGAGGGGATTCTCGGTCGGTACTACGAGCAGTACTTC.

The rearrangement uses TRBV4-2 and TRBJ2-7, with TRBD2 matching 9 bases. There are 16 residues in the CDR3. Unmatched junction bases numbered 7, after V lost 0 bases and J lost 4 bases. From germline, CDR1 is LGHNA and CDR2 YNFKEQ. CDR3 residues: CASSQDKVAGAYEQYF. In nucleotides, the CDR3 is TGTGCCAGCAGCCAAGACAAGGTAGCGGGAGCATACGAGCAGTACTTC.

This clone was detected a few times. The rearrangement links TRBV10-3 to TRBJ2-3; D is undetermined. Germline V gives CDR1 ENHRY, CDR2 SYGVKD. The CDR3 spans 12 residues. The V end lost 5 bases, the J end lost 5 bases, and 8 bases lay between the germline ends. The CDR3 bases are TGTGCCATCAGTCGACTGGGAGATACGCAGTATTTT. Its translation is CAISRLGDTQYF.

The CDR3 sequence: CAIGTGGLTDTQYF. DNA for the CDR3: TGTGCCATCGGGACAGGGGGACTCACAGATACGCAGTATTTT. The V call is TRBV10-3, the J call TRBJ2-3; 11 bases fit TRBD1. Germline trimming cut 8 bases from V and 2 bases from J; bases unmatched to any gene: 3. Germline V gene lookup returns CDR1 ENHRY and CDR2 SYGVKD. The CDR3 sequence is 14 residues long.

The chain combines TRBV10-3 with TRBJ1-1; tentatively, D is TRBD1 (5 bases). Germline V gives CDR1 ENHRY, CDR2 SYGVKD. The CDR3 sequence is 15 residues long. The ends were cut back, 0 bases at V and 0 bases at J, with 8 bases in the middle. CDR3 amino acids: CAISESTDMNTEAFF. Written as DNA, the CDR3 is TGTGCCATCAGTGAGTCGACAGACATGAACACTGAAGCTTTCTTT.

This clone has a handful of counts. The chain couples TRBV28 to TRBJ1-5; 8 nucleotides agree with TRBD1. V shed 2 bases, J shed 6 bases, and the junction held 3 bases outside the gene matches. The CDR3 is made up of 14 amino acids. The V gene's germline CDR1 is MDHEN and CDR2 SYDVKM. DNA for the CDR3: TGTGCCAGCAGTTTACGACAGGGGAGTCAGCCCCAGCATTTT. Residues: CASSLRQGSQPQHF.

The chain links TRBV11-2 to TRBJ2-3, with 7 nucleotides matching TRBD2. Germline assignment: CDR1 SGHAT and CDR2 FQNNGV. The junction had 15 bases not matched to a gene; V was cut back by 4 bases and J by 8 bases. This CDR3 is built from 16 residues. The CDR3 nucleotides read TGTGCCAGCAGCTCACCGGTGGGGCTAGCGGAGCCTACGCAGTATTTT. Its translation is CASSSPVGLAEPTQYF.

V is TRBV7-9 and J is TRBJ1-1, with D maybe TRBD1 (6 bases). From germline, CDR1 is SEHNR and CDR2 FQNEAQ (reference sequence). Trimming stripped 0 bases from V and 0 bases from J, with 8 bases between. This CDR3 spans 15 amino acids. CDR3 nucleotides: TGTGCCAGCAGCTTAGCGGGACATTTGAACACTGAAGCTTTCTTT. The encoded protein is CASSLAGHLNTEAFF. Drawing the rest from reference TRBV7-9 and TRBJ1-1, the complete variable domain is DTGVSQNPRHKITKRGQNVTFRCDPISEHNRLYWYRQTLGQGPEFLTYFQNEAQLEKSRLLSDRFSAERPKGSFSTLEIQRTEQGDSAMYLCASSLAGHLNTEAFFGQGTRLTVV.

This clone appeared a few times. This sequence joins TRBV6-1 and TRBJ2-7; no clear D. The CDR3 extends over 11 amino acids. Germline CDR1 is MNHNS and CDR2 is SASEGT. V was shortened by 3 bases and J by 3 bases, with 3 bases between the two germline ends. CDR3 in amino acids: CASSDVYEQYF. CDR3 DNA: TGTGCCAGCAGTGACGTCTACGAGCAGTACTTC.

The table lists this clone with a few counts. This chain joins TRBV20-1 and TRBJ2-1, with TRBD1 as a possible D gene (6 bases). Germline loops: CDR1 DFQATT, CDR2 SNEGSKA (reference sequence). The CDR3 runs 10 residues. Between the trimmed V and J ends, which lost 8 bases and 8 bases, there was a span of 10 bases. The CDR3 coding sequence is TGCAGTACCAGGGGCGATGAGCAGTTCTTC. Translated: CSTRGDEQFF.

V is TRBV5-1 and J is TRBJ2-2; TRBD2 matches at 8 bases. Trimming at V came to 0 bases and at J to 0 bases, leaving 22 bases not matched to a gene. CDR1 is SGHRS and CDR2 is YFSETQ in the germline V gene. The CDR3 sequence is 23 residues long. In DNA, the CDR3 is TGCGCCAGCAGCTTGGCAGCAGCCGTGGGACTAGGCCACAGTCCTGCGAACACCGGGGAGCTGTTTTTT. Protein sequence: CASSLAAAVGLGHSPANTGELFF.

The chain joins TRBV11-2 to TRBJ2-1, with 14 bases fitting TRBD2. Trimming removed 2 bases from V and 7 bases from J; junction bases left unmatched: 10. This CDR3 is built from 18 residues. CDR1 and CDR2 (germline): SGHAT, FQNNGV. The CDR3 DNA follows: TGTGCCAGCAGCTTAAAGAGCAAGGGGACTAGCGGGAGAAATGAGCAGTTCTTC. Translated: CASSLKSKGTSGRNEQFF.

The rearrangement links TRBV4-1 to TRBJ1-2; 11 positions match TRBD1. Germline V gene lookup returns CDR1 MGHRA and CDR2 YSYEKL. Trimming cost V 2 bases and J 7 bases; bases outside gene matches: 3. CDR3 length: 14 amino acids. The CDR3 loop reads CASSQPGTGGGYTF. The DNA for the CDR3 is TGCGCCAGCAGCCAACCTGGGACAGGGGGTGGCTACACCTTC.

CDR3 amino acids: CASSPLGGWGDTQYF. The DNA for the CDR3 is TGTGCCAGCTCACCACTCGGTGGGTGGGGAGATACGCAGTATTTT. This sequence joins TRBV18 and TRBJ2-3; D gene uncertain. The CDR3 is made up of 15 amino acids. Germline V CDR1 and CDR2: KGHSH, LQKENI. Trimming stripped 1 base from V and 5 bases from J, with 13 bases between.

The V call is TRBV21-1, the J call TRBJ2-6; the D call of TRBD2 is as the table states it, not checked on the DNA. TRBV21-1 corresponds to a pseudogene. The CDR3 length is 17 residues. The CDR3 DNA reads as TGTGCCGGGCCCTCGGGTAGCGGGAGTGGTGGGGCCAACGTCCTGACTTTC. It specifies CAGPSGSGSGGANVLTF.

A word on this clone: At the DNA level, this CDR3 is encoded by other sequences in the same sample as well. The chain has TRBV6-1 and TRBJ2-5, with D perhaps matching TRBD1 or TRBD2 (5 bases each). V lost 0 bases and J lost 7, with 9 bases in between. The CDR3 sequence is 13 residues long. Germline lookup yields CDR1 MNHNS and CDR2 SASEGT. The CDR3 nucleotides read TGTGCCAGCAGTGAAGCGGGACGGGGGACCCAGTACTTC. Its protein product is CASSEAGRGTQYF.

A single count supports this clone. The CDR3 DNA is TGTGCCAGCACTCGGGGGGTCGCCGGGGAGCTGTTTTTT. Translating gives CASTRGVAGELFF. V gene TRBV2 combines with J gene TRBJ2-2, with 7 positions matching TRBD2. Germline V gives CDR1 SNHLY, CDR2 FYNNEI. The CDR3 length is 13 residues. V was clipped by 7 bases and J by 6 bases; unmatched bases: 5.

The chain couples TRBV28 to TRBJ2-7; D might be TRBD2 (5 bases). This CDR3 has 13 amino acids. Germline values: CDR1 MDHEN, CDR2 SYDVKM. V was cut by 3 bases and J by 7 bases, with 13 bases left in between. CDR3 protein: CASSFEGSGEQYF. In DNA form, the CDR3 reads TGTGCCAGCAGTTTCGAGGGTTCGGGGGAGCAGTACTTC.

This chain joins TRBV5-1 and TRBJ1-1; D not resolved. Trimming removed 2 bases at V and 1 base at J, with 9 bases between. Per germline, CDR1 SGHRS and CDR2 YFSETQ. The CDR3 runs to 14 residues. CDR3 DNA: TGCGCCAGCAGCTTCGCCAGCCAGAACACTGAAGCTTTCTTT. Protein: CASSFASQNTEAFF.